There are many counts of the clone carrying this T cell receptor (beta chain). Antigen unknown. The data are from a study of molecular identifiers for immune sequencing clone quantification. General study findings and limits: Identical barcode-sharing TCR molecules could lead to underestimated sizes for highly expanded clones.

Bulk TCR libraries were made with methods that had been previously described and with listed TCR primers. TCRdb fed the PCR reads into MiXCR, producing one record per CDR3 protein. The sample has approximately 590,000 distinct CDR3 sequences, 25% seen once. V lost 6 bases, J lost 3 bases, and 5 bases stayed unmatched. CDR3 length: 14 amino acids. CDR1 and CDR2 (germline): SGHDT, YYEEEE. This sequence originates from a human donor in good health. Some libraries in this study had Jurkat cell RNA spiked in. Sequencing was done on a sample of naive CD8+ T cells from blood, with Jurkat cell RNA spiked in. This sample's subset: FACS-sorted CD8+CD4-CCR7+CD45RA+ naive T cells. The chain recombines TRBV5-6 with TRBJ2-3; 9 bases agree with TRBD1. This CDR3 reads CASTRTGETDTQYF. The CDR3 nucleotides read TGTGCCAGCACCCGGACAGGGGAAACAGATACGCAGTATTTT.